These T cell receptor beta chains were read from a single sample in a study of T cell responses to AZD1222 COVID-19 vaccine. The assay was immunoSEQ multiplex PCR, and TCRdb's table has in-frame clones only and misses some. The table has around 150,000 clones, roughly 82% seen once. This specimen was peripheral blood, taken on day 0 of AZD1222 vaccination. The receptors were sampled from an adult in good health. CDR3s include the opening cysteine and the closing phenylalanine or tryptophan. The order of the fields is D gene, J gene, V gene, CDR3 DNA, CDR3 protein. A D gene is named only where the DNA matches it firmly.

>NA|TRBJ1-1|TRBV5-5
TGTGCCAGCAGCTTGCGGGGTAGAGACACTGAAGCTTTCTTT
CASSLRGRDTEAFF
>TRBD1|TRBJ1-1|TRBV19
TGTGCCAGTACCTTGGACAGGCTAGTCGCTGAAGCTTTCTTT
CASTLDRLVAEAFF
>TRBD1|TRBJ2-5|TRBV7-9
TGTGCCAGCAGCTGGCAAGACAGGGGCCACCAGACCCAGTACTTC
CASSWQDRGHQTQYF
>NA|TRBJ1-1|TRBV20-1
TGCAGTGCTAGAGAGTCCAGTGAAGCTTTCTTT
CSARESSEAFF
>NA|TRBJ2-1|TRBV7-9
TGTGCCAGCAGCTCCATCCTATATGAGCAGTTCTTC
CASSSILYEQFF
>TRBD1|TRBJ1-6|TRBV30
TGTGCCTGGAGTTCTCGGACAGGGGGCAATTCACCCCTCCACTTT
CAWSSRTGGNSPLHF
>NA|TRBJ1-3|TRBV3-1/TRBV3-2
TGTGCCAGCAGCCCCTGGGGGGCCTCTGGAAACACCATATATTTT
CASSPWGASGNTIYF
>NA|TRBJ1-5|TRBV27
TGTGCCAGCAGTTTAAGGATAAGCAATCAGCCCCAGCATTTT
CASSLRISNQPQHF
>NA|TRBJ1-2|TRBV6-5
TGTGCCAGCAGTTCCGAAGGCAGAATCTATGGCTACACCTTC
CASSSEGRIYGYTF
>NA|TRBJ1-1|TRBV28
TGTGCCAGCGGGACCCCTTACACTGAAGCTTTCTTT
CASGTPYTEAFF